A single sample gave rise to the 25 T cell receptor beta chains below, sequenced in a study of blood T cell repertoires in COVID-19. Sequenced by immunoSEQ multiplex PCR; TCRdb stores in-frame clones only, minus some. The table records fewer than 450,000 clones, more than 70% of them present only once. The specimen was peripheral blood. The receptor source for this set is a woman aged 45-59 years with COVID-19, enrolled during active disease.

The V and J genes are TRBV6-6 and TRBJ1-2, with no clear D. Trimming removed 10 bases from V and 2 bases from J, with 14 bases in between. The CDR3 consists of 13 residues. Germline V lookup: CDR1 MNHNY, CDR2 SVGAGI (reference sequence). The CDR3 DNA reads TGTGCCACCCGACTGTCGTCAAACTATGGCTACACCTTC. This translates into CATRLSSNYGYTF.

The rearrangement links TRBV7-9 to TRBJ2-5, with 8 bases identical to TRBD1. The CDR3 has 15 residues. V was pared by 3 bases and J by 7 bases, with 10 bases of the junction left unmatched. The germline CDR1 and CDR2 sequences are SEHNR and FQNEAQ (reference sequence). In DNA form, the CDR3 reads TGTGCCAGCAGCTTCCAGGGGGCGAGGAGTGCGACCCAGTACTTC. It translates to CASSFQGARSATQYF.

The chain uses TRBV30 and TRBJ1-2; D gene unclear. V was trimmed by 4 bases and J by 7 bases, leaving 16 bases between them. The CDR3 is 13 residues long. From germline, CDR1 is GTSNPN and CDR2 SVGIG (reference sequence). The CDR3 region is CAWTLLGGSGYTF. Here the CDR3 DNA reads TGTGCCTGGACCCTCTTGGGAGGGAGTGGCTACACCTTC.

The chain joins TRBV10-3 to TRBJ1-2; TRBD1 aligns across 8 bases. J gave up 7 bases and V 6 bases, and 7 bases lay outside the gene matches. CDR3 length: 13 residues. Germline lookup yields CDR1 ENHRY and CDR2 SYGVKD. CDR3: CAISQTGESGYTF. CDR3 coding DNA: TGTGCCATCAGCCAGACAGGGGAGAGTGGCTACACCTTC.

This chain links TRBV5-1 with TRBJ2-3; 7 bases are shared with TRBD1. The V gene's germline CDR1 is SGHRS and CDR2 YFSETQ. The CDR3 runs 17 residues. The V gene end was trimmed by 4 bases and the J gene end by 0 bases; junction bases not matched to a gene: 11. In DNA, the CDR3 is TGCGCCAGCAGCCTAGGACAGGTTGGCCTTAGCACAGATACGCAGTATTTT. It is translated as CASSLGQVGLSTDTQYF. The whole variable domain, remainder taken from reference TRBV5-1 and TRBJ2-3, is KAGVTQTPRYLIKTRGQQVTLSCSPISGHRSVSWYQQTPGQGLQFLFEYFSETQRNKGNFPGRFSGRQFSNSRSEMNVSTLELGDSALYLCASSLGQVGLSTDTQYFGPGTRLTVL.

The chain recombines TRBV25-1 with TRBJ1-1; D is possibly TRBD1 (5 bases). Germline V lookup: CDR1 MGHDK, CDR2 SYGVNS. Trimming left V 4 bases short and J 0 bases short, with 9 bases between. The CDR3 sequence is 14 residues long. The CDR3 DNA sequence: TGTGCCAGCAGTGCTGTAGGGGTGAACACTGAAGCTTTCTTT. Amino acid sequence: CASSAVGVNTEAFF.

The chain's CDR3 is CASTPGQGVGEQFF. Here the CDR3 DNA reads TGTGCCAGCACCCCAGGACAGGGAGTCGGTGAGCAGTTCTTC. The rearrangement uses TRBV6-5 and TRBJ2-1; 8 bases map to TRBD1. Germline V gene data show CDR1 as MNHEY and CDR2 as SVGAGI. V lost 7 bases to trimming and J lost 9 bases; unmatched junction nucleotides: 11. This CDR3 has 14 amino acids.

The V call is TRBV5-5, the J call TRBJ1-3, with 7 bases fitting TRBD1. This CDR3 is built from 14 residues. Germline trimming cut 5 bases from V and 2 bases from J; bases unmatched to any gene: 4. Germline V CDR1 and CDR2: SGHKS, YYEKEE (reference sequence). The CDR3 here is CASSSGTAGNTIYF. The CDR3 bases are TGTGCCAGCAGTTCCGGGACAGCTGGAAACACCATATATTTT.

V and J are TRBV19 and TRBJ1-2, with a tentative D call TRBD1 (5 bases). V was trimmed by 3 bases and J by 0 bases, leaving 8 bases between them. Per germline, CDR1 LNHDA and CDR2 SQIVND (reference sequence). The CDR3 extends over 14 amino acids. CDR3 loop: CASSMTVTNYGYTF. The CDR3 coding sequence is TGTGCCAGTAGTATGACAGTCACTAACTATGGCTACACCTTC.

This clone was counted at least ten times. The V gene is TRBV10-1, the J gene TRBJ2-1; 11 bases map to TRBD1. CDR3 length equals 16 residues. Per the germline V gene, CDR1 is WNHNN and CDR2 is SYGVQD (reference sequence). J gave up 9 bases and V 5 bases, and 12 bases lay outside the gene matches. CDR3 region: CASSYLRDRGLGEQFF. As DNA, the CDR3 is TGCGCCAGCAGTTACCTCCGGGACAGGGGGTTGGGTGAGCAGTTCTTC.

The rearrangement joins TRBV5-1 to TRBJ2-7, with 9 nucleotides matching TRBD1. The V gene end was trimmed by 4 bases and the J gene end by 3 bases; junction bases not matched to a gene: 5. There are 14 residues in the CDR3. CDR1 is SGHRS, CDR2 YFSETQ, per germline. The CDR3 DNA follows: TGCGCCAGCAGCCTCCCGGGACAGGGCTACGAGCAGTACTTC. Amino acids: CASSLPGQGYEQYF.

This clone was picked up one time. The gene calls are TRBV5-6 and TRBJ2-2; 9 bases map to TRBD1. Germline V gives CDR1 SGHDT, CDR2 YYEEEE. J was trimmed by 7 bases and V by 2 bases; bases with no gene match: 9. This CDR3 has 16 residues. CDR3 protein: CASSFPTGGADGELFF. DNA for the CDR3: TGTGCCAGCAGCTTCCCCACAGGGGGCGCAGACGGGGAGCTGTTTTTT.

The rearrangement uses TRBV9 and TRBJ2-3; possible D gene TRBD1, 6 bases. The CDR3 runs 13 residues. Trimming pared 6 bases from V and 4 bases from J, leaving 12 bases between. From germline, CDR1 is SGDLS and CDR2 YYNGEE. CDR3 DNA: TGTGCCAGCAATATGGGGGCATCAGATACGCAGTATTTT. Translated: CASNMGASDTQYF.

This CDR3 is CAWGQGSGANVLTF. CDR3 DNA sequence: TGTGCCTGGGGACAGGGGTCTGGGGCCAACGTCCTGACTTTC. The chain combines TRBV30 with TRBJ2-6; 9 bases line up with TRBD1. The junction had 0 bases not matched to a gene; V was cut back by 5 bases and J by 1 base. Germline V gives CDR1 GTSNPN, CDR2 SVGIG (reference sequence). The CDR3 length is 14 residues.

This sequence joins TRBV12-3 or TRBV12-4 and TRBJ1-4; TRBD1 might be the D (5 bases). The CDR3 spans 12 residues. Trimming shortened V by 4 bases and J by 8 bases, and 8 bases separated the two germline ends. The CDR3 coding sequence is TGTGCCAGCAGTTCAGGGAGGGAAAAACTGTTTTTT. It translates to CASSSGREKLFF.

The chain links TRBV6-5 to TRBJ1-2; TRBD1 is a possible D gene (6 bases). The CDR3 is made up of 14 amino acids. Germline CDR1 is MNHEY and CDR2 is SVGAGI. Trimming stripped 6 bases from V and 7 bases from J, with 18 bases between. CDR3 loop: CASSRDRLNGGYTF. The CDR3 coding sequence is TGTGCCAGCAGCCGCGACAGGCTCAACGGTGGCTACACCTTC.

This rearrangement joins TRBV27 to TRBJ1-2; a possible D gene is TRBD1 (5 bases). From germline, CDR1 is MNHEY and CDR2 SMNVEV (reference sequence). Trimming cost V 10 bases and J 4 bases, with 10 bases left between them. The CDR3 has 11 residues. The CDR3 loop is CATSTVYGYTF. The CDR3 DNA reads TGTGCCACCTCGACAGTCTATGGCTACACCTTC.

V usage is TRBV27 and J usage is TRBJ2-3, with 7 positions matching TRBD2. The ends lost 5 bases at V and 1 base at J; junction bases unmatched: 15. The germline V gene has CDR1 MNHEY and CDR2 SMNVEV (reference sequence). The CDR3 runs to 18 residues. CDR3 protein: CASSPPSFGTKGTDTQYF. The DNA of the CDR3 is TGTGCCAGCAGTCCCCCGTCGTTCGGGACTAAAGGCACAGATACGCAGTATTTT.

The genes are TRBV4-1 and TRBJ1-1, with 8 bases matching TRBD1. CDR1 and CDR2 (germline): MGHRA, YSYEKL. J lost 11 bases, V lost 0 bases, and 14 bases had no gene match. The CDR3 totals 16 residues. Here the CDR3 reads CASSQDLHRKQGGAFF. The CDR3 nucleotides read TGCGCCAGCAGCCAAGATCTCCACAGAAAACAGGGGGGGGCTTTCTTT.

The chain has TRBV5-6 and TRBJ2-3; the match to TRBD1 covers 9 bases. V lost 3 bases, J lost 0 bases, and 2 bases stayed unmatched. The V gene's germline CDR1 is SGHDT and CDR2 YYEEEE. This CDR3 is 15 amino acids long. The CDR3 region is CASSWTGASTDTQYF. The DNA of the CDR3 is TGTGCCAGCAGCTGGACAGGGGCTAGCACAGATACGCAGTATTTT.

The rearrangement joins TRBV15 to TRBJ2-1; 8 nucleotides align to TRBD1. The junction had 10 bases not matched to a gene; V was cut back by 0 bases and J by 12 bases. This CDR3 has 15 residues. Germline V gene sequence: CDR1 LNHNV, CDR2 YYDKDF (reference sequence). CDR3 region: CATSRDKAGGIGQFF. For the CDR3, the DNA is TGTGCCACCAGCAGAGATAAGGCAGGGGGCATAGGGCAGTTCTTC. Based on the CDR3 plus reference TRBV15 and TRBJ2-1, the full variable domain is DAMVIQNPRYQVTQFGKPVTLSCSQTLNHNVMYWYQQKSSQAPKLLFHYYDKDFNNEADTPDNFQSRRPNTSFCFLDIRSPGLGDTAMYLCATSRDKAGGIGQFFGPGTRLTVL.

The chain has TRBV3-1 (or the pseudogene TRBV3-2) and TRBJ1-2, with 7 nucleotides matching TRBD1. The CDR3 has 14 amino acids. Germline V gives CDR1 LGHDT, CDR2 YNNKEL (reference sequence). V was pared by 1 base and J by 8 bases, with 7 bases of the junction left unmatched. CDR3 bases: TGTGCCAGCAGCCAAGTGGAGGGGGCGGGAGGCTACACCTTC. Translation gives CASSQVEGAGGYTF.

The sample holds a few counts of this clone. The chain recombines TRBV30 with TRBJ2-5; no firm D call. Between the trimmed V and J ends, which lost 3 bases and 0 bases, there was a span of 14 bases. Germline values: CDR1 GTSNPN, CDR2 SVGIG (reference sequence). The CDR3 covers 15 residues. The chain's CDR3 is CAWSVATLYQETQYF. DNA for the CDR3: TGTGCCTGGAGCGTGGCGACATTGTACCAAGAGACCCAGTACTTC.

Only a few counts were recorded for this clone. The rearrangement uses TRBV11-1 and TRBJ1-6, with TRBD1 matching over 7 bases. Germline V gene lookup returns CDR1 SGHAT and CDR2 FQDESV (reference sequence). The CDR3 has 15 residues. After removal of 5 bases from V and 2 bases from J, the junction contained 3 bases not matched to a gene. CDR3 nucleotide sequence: TGTGCCAGCAGCCCGGGACAGACCTATAATTCACCCCTCCACTTT. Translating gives CASSPGQTYNSPLHF.

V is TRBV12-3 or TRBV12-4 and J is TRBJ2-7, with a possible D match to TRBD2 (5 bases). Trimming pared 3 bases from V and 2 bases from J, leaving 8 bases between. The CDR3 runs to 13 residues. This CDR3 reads CASSFEGPYEQYF. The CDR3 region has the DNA TGTGCCAGCAGTTTTGAGGGTCCCTACGAGCAGTACTTC.